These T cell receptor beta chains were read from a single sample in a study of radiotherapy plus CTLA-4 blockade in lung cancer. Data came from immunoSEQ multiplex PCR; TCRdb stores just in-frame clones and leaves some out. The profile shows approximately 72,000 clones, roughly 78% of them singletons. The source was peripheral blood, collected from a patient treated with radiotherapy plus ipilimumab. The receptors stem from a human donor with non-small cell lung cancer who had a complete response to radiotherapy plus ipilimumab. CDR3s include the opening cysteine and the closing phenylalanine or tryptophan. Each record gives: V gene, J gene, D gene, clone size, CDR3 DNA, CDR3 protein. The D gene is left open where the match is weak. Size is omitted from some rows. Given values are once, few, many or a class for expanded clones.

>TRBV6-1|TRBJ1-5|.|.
TGTGCCAGCAGTGTTGGTCAGACTAGCAATCAGCCCCAGCATTTT
CASSVGQTSNQPQHF
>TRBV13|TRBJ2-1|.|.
TGTGCCAGCAGCTTAGATCCGAGATTAAACAATGAGCAGTTCTTC
CASSLDPRLNNEQFF
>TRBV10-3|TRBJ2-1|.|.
TGTGCCATCAGTGGGCTAGACTATGAGCAGTTCTTC
CAISGLDYEQFF
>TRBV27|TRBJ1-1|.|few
TGTGCCAGCAGGAGGGTGCTTAACACTGAAGCTTTCTTT
CASRRVLNTEAFF
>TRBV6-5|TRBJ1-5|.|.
TGTGCCAGCAGTCCCCAGCAAGATCAGCCCCAGCATTTT
CASSPQQDQPQHF
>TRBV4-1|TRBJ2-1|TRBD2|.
TGCGCCAGCAGCCAAGATAAGGCTAGCGGGGCCTACAATGAGCAGTTCTTC
CASSQDKASGAYNEQFF
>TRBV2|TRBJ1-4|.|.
TGTGCCAGCAGGAAGGGGAGGGAAAAACTGTTTTTT
CASRKGREKLFF
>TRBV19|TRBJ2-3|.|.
TGTGCCAGTAGTCCCGGGACTGCCCCTAGCACAGATACGCAGTATTTT
CASSPGTAPSTDTQYF
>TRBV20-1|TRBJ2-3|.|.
TGCAGTGCTAGAGTGGAAGATACGCAGTATTTT
CSARVEDTQYF
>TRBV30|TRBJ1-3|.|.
TGTGCCAATCACAGGTTGTACTCTGGAAACACCATATATTTT
CANHRLYSGNTIYF
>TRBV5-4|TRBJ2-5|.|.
TGTGCCAGCAGCCGTAACCGAGAGACCCAGTACTTC
CASSRNRETQYF
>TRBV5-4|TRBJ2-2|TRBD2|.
TGTGCCAGCAGCTTGTCCCTAGCGGACACCGGGGAGCTGTTTTTT
CASSLSLADTGELFF
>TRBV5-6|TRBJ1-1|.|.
TGTGCCAGCAGCCTTACCGGGACAAAGAACACTGAAGCTTTCTTT
CASSLTGTKNTEAFF
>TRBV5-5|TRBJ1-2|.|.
TGTGCCAGCAGCGCGGGGGGGTATGGCTACACCTTC
CASSAGGYGYTF
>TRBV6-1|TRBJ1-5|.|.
TGTGCCAGCGAGTCGGGAAATCAGCCCCAGCATTTT
CASESGNQPQHF
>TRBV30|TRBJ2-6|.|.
TGTGCCTGGAGTGTGGGTGGGGTCACTGGGGCCAACGTCCTGACTTTC
CAWSVGGVTGANVLTF
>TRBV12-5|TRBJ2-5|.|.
TGTGCTAGTGGGCGGGACTCAGTGACCCAGTACTTC
CASGRDSVTQYF
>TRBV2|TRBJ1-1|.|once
TGTGCCAGCAGTGAAGTTGAGGGCACTGAAGCTTTCTTT
CASSEVEGTEAFF
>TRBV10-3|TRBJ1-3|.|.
TGTGCCATCAGTGAGTCTAAGGGAATACTCGGAAACACCATATATTTT
CAISESKGILGNTIYF
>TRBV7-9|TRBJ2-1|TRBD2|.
TGTGCCAGCAGCTTAGCGGTGGGCGGGGGGGCCAGTGATGAGCAGTTCTTC
CASSLAVGGGASDEQFF
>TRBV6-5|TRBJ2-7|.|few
TGTGCCAGCAGTAGGGGAGACCGCGAGCAGTACTTC
CASSRGDREQYF
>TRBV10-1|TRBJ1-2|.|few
TGCGCCAGCAGTGACAGGTTGGGGAGCTACACCTTC
CASSDRLGSYTF
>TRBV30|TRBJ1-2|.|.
TGTGCCGGGTCCCGGGGCCTCTATGGCTACACCTTC
CAGSRGLYGYTF
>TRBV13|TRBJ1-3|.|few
TGTGCCAGCAGCTTACCCTACAAGTCTGGAAACACCATATATTTT
CASSLPYKSGNTIYF
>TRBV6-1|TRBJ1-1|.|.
TGTGCCAGCCGGTTTAGGGGGAGGGTGAACACTGAAGCTTTCTTT
CASRFRGRVNTEAFF
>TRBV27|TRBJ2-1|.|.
TGTGCCAGCCATAGCCGGAACGACAATGAGCAGTTCTTC
CASHSRNDNEQFF
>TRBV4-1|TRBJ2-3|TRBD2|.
TGCGCCAGCAGGGGGGACTATATCACAGATACGCAGTATTTT
CASRGDYITDTQYF
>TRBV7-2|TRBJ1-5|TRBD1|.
TGTGCCAGCAGCTTAGTGACAGGGGGAAATCAGCCCCAGCATTTT
CASSLVTGGNQPQHF
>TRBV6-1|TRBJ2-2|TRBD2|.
TGTGCCATCTCCCGGGGAGGGAGTGCGACCGGGGAGCTGTTTTTT
CAISRGGSATGELFF
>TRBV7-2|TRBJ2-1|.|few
TGTGCCAGCAGCCCATTGGGGTTTGAGCAGTTCTTC
CASSPLGFEQFF
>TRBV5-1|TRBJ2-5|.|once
TGCGCCAGCAGCTCGGCCCTGACAGGCAGCCAAGAGACCCAGTACTTC
CASSSALTGSQETQYF
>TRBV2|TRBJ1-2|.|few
TGTGCCAGCAGCGAGGTAGAGGGGAAAGTAAATGGCTACACCTTC
CASSEVEGKVNGYTF
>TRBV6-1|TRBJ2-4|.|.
TGTGCCAGCAACTCAGGGGTAGCCAAAAACATTCAGTACTTC
CASNSGVAKNIQYF
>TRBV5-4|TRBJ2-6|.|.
TGTGCCAGCAGCTTGGGACAGCTCCTCTCTGGGGCCAACGTCCTGACTTTC
CASSLGQLLSGANVLTF
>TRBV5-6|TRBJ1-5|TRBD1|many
TGTGCCAGCAGCTTTTGGGACAGGAGTCAGCCCCAGCATTTT
CASSFWDRSQPQHF
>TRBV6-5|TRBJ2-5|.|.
TGTGCCAGCAGTTACTTGGCGGGGCGGGCCCAGTACTTC
CASSYLAGRAQYF
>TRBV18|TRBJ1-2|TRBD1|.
TGCGCCAGCTCACCGATCCGACAGGGATGGAGCTATGGCTACACCTTC
CASSPIRQGWSYGYTF
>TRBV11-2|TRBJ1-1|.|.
TGTGCCAGCAGCTTAGGGGGTGGGGAGGGGTTTGCTGAAGCTTTCTTT
CASSLGGGEGFAEAFF
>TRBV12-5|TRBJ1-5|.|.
TGTGCTAGTGGTCCCCCCGGTGGCAATCAGCCCCAGCATTTT
CASGPPGGNQPQHF
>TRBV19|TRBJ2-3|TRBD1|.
TGTGCCAGTAGTATAAAAAAGGGGGCAGTCCCGGCAGATACGCAGTATTTT
CASSIKKGAVPADTQYF
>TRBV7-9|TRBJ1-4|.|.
TGTGCCAGCAGCTTAGCCTCGGGAGGGGGGGGAGAAAAACTGTTTTTT
CASSLASGGGGEKLFF
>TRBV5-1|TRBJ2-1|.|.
TGCGCCAGCAGCTTGCCAGGGACGGAGTACAATGAGCAGTTCTTC
CASSLPGTEYNEQFF
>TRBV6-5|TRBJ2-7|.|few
TGTGCCAGCAGACAGGCCTACGAGCAGTACTTC
CASRQAYEQYF
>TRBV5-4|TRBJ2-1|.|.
TGTGCCAGCAGCTCGACCGTATTAGCGGCCTCCTACAATGAGCAGTTCTTC
CASSSTVLAASYNEQFF
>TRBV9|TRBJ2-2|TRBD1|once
TGTGCCAGCAGCCTGGGACAGGAGAACACCGGGGAGCTGTTTTTT
CASSLGQENTGELFF
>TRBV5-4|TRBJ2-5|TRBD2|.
TGTGCCAGCAGCCCGGCGAAGGGCGGGGGGGCCGGGGAGACCCAGTACTTC
CASSPAKGGGAGETQYF
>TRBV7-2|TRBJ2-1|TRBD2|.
TGTGCCAGCAGGCAGGGATTACTAGCGAAACGAACCTACAATGAGCAGTTCTTC
CASRQGLLAKRTYNEQFF
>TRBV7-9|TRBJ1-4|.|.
TGTGCCAGCAGCCCTAGGACGGCAGCAACTAATGAAAAACTGTTTTTT
CASSPRTAATNEKLFF
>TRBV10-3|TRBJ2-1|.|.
TGTGCCATAAGTCTTAACAATGAGCAGTTCTTC
CAISLNNEQFF
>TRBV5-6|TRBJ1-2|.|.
TGTGCCAGCAGCTTTAGCCTAGGCTACACCTTC
CASSFSLGYTF
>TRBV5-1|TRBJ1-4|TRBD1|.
TGCGCCAGCAGCTTGGCCCGGGGGACAGGAAGGGGTGCAACTAATGAAAAACTGTTTTTT
CASSLARGTGRGATNEKLFF
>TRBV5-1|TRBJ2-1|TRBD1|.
TGCGCCAGCAGCTTGGTTTCGTTTGGGACAGTGAGAAATGAGCAGTTCTTC
CASSLVSFGTVRNEQFF
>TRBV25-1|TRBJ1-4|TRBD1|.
TGTGCCAGCAGTGCCTCGACAGGGGCTAATGAAAAACTGTTTTTT
CASSASTGANEKLFF
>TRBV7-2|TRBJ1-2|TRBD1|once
TGTGCCAGCAGCTTAGGGACAGGGGGAAACTATGGCTACACCTTC
CASSLGTGGNYGYTF
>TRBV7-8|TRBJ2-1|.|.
TGTGCCAGCAGCTTAAGACTCGACAATGAGCAGTTCTTC
CASSLRLDNEQFF
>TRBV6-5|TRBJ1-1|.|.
TGTGCCAGCAGTTCGCCGACTGGGAGATACAATGAAGCTTTCTTT
CASSSPTGRYNEAFF
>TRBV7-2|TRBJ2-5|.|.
TGTGCCAGCAGCTTAGCGGGGCACGAGACCCAGTACTTC
CASSLAGHETQYF